The sequence of this T cell receptor beta chain was determined in a study of T-cell memory formation after mild COVID-19. Study results and caveats: Most CD4+ clones that shrank were in CM and EM, while CD8+ ones turned up in EMRA.

CDR3 length: 15 amino acids. V was pared by 4 bases and J by 5 bases, with 14 bases between. Germline V gene sequence: CDR1 LGHNA, CDR2 YSLEER. In this sample, this clonotype turned up many times. The antigen remains unidentified. 5'RACE with constant-segment primers yielded barcoded, UMI-tagged TCR alpha and TCR beta cDNA libraries. TCRdb re-called the 5' RACE reads with MiXCR, one entry per CDR3 protein. The top ten clones hold about 27% of a sample with around 130,000 distinct CDR3 sequences, 11% to 15% of them seen once. The sequence came from an adult woman who had mild COVID-19 (a few samples of this study predate the infection). Cell type and time point are not known. This chain connects TRBV4-3 to TRBJ2-2; D is possibly TRBD1 or TRBD2 (5 bases each). The sample was PBMCs or a T cell subset sorted from them (not recorded which). The CDR3 here is CASSPDEGRTGELFF. CDR3 nucleotides: TGCGCCAGCAGCCCCGATGAGGGGCGTACCGGGGAGCTGTTTTTT.